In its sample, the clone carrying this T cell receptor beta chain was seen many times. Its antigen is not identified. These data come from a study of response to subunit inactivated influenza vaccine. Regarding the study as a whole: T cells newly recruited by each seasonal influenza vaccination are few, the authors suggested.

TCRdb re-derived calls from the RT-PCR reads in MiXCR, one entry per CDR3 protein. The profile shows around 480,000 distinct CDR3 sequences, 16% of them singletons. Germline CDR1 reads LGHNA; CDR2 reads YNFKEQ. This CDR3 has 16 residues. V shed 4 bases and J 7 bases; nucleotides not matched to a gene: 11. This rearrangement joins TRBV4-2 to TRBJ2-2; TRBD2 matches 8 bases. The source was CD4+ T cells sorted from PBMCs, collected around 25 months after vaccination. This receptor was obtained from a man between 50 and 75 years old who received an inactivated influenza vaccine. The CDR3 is CASSPYAGGSDGELFF. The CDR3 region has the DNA TGTGCCAGCAGCCCCTACGCGGGAGGCAGCGACGGGGAGCTGTTTTTT.